One sample yielded the 3 T cell receptor beta chains listed below, sequenced in a study of T cells in tuberculosis. Profiled with immunoSEQ multiplex PCR; TCRdb holds only in-frame clones, not every one. This repertoire shows about 34,000 clones, around 90% found once; its top ten account for 2% to 2.5%. Time point here: new active TB diagnosis, blood taken before or within 7 days of starting treatment. The material was PBMCs, obtained at tuberculosis diagnosis. These receptors all stem from an adult with tuberculosis.

This sequence joins TRBV30 and TRBJ1-1; perhaps TRBD1 as D (5 bases). This CDR3 spans 14 amino acids. The V gene's germline CDR1 is GTSNPN and CDR2 SVGIG (reference sequence). V was trimmed by 0 bases and J by 8 bases, leaving 16 bases between them. The CDR3 here is CAWSVGGTSSEAFF. In nucleotides, the CDR3 is TGTGCCTGGAGTGTCGGGGGGACGTCGTCCGAAGCTTTCTTT.

V is TRBV18 and J is TRBJ2-5, with D possibly being TRBD1 (7 bases). The CDR3 runs 18 residues. Trimming took 2 bases from V and 5 from J, leaving 24 bases between them. Germline CDR1 is KGHSH and CDR2 is LQKENI. Here the CDR3 DNA reads TGTGCCAGCTCACCAACTCCGGGACAGACGGGGGCGTGGGAGACCCAGTACTTC. Translation: CASSPTPGQTGAWETQYF.

This rearrangement joins TRBV5-1 to TRBJ2-2, with D possibly matching TRBD1 (6 bases). Germline CDR1 is SGHRS and CDR2 is YFSETQ. This CDR3 has 15 residues. Trimming pared 4 bases from V and 4 bases from J, leaving 14 bases between. The CDR3, as DNA: TGCGCCAGCAGCCTGGGGGCCTCGAGCACCGGGGAGCTGTTTTTT. Its translation is CASSLGASSTGELFF.